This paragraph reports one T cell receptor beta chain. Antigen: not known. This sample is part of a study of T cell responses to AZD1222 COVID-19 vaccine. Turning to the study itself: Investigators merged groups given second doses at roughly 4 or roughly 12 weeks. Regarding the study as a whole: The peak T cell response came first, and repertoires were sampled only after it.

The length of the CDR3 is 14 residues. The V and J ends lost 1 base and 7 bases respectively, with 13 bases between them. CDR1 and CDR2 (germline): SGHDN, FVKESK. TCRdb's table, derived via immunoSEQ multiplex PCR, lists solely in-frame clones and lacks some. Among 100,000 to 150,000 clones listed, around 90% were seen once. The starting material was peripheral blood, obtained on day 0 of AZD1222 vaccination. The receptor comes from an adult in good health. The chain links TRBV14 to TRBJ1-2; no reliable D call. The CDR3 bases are TGTGCCAGCAGCCAAGTTTCGGGGTACGGTGGCTACACCTTC. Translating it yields CASSQVSGYGGYTF.